Listed below are T cell receptor beta chains from one sample, sequenced in a study of CD8+ T cells in alopecia areata. TCRdb keeps only in-frame clones here, not all; method: immunoSEQ multiplex PCR. Here the sample spans around 190,000 clones, more than 55% being singletons. Sequenced sample: CD8+ T cells sorted from blood. The receptors stem from a human donor in good health. CDR3s include the opening cysteine and the closing phenylalanine or tryptophan. The D gene is left open where the match is weak. Size is omitted from some rows. Given values are once, few, many or a class for expanded clones.

CDR3aa: CASSLVGIPNTEAFF
CDR3nt: TGTGCCAGCAGCTTAGTTGGAATTCCGAACACTGAAGCTTTCTTT
d_gene: .
j_gene: TRBJ1-1
v_gene: TRBV11-2
abundance: few

CDR3aa: CATSRDRLAGGTGELFF
CDR3nt: TGTGCCACCAGCAGAGATCGGCTAGCGGGGGGCACCGGGGAGCTGTTTTTT
d_gene: TRBD2
j_gene: TRBJ2-2
v_gene: TRBV15
abundance: few

CDR3aa: CAGQARGYTF
CDR3nt: TGTGCCGGACAGGCTCGGGGCTACACCTTC
d_gene: TRBD1
j_gene: TRBJ1-2
v_gene: TRBV30
abundance: .

CDR3aa: CASSYSGEQYF
CDR3nt: TGTGCCAGCAGTTACTCGGGCGAGCAGTACTTC
d_gene: .
j_gene: TRBJ2-7
v_gene: TRBV6-6
abundance: .

CDR3aa: CASSQGAGPFGTDTQYF
CDR3nt: TGTGCCAGCAGCCAAGGCGCAGGTCCATTTGGGACAGATACGCAGTATTTT
d_gene: .
j_gene: TRBJ2-3
v_gene: TRBV14
abundance: few

CDR3aa: CASSLDRQGSYNEQFF
CDR3nt: TGCGCCAGCAGCTTGGATCGGCAGGGCTCCTACAATGAGCAGTTCTTC
d_gene: .
j_gene: TRBJ2-1
v_gene: TRBV5-1
abundance: .

CDR3aa: CASSQVGEETQYF
CDR3nt: TGCGCCAGCAGCCAGGTGGGAGAAGAGACCCAGTACTTC
d_gene: .
j_gene: TRBJ2-5
v_gene: TRBV4-1
abundance: few

CDR3aa: CASSGARNYGYTF
CDR3nt: TGTGCCAGCAGTGGTGCCAGGAACTATGGCTACACCTTC
d_gene: .
j_gene: TRBJ1-2
v_gene: TRBV2
abundance: few

CDR3aa: CASSSPGQGDYGYTF
CDR3nt: TGTGCCAGCAGCTCCCCGGGACAGGGGGACTATGGCTACACCTTC
d_gene: TRBD1
j_gene: TRBJ1-2
v_gene: TRBV13
abundance: .

CDR3aa: CASSAADRGRHEQYF
CDR3nt: TGTGCCAGCAGCGCTGCGGACAGGGGGAGGCACGAGCAGTACTTC
d_gene: TRBD1
j_gene: TRBJ2-7
v_gene: TRBV9
abundance: .

CDR3aa: CASSQGESYYGYTF
CDR3nt: TGTGCCAGCAGCCAAGGAGAGTCCTACTATGGCTACACCTTC
d_gene: .
j_gene: TRBJ1-2
v_gene: TRBV6-5
abundance: .

CDR3aa: CASSQPGAGPAYEQYF
CDR3nt: TGCGCCAGCAGCCAACCTGGGGCGGGGCCCGCCTACGAGCAGTACTTC
d_gene: .
j_gene: TRBJ2-7
v_gene: TRBV4-1
abundance: .

CDR3aa: CASSRGALDTQYF
CDR3nt: TGTGCCAGCAGCCGGGGGGCCCTAGATACGCAGTATTTT
d_gene: .
j_gene: TRBJ2-3
v_gene: TRBV6-1
abundance: .

CDR3aa: CSVPGGPGGGYTF
CDR3nt: TGCAGCGTTCCCGGGGGACCGGGTGGTGGCTACACCTTC
d_gene: .
j_gene: TRBJ1-2
v_gene: TRBV29-1
abundance: few

CDR3aa: CASSLLQGTEAFF
CDR3nt: TGTGCCAGCTCGTTACTACAGGGGACTGAAGCTTTCTTT
d_gene: TRBD1
j_gene: TRBJ1-1
v_gene: TRBV7-8
abundance: .

CDR3aa: CASSDRQGSTDTQYF
CDR3nt: TGTGCCAGCAGTGACAGACAGGGGTCCACAGATACGCAGTATTTT
d_gene: TRBD1
j_gene: TRBJ2-3
v_gene: TRBV27
abundance: few

CDR3aa: CASMEGDTQYF
CDR3nt: TGTGCCAGCATGGAGGGAGATACGCAGTATTTT
d_gene: .
j_gene: TRBJ2-3
v_gene: TRBV2
abundance: .

CDR3aa: CASQEWGTLAHEQFF
CDR3nt: TGTGCCAGCCAGGAGTGGGGGACTCTTGCCCATGAGCAGTTCTTC
d_gene: .
j_gene: TRBJ2-1
v_gene: TRBV5-4
abundance: .

CDR3aa: CSVEGRDSYEQYF
CDR3nt: TGCAGCGTGGAGGGACGGGACTCCTACGAGCAGTACTTC
d_gene: .
j_gene: TRBJ2-7
v_gene: TRBV29-1
abundance: few

CDR3aa: CSALGGDTGELFF
CDR3nt: TGCAGCGCCCTGGGGGGAGACACCGGGGAGCTGTTTTTT
d_gene: .
j_gene: TRBJ2-2
v_gene: TRBV29-1
abundance: few

CDR3aa: CSVESDSITYEQYF
CDR3nt: TGCAGCGTTGAATCGGACAGCATCACCTACGAGCAGTACTTC
d_gene: .
j_gene: TRBJ2-7
v_gene: TRBV29-1
abundance: once

CDR3aa: CASNGVLYGYTF
CDR3nt: TGTGCCAGCAATGGAGTGCTATATGGCTACACCTTC
d_gene: .
j_gene: TRBJ1-2
v_gene: TRBV6-6
abundance: .

CDR3aa: CASSQGNRGYF
CDR3nt: TGCGCCAGCAGCCAAGGGAACCGCGGTTACTTC
d_gene: .
j_gene: TRBJ2-4
v_gene: TRBV4-1
abundance: few

CDR3aa: CASSLLGQPQHF
CDR3nt: TGTGCCAGCAGTTTATTGGGCCAGCCCCAGCATTTT
d_gene: .
j_gene: TRBJ1-5
v_gene: TRBV27
abundance: .

CDR3aa: CASSLVGLAEVLNEQFF
CDR3nt: TGTGCCAGCAGCTTAGTGGGACTAGCGGAGGTTCTTAATGAGCAGTTCTTC
d_gene: TRBD2
j_gene: TRBJ2-1
v_gene: TRBV7-9
abundance: few

CDR3aa: CAWSLGLGETQYF
CDR3nt: TGTGCCTGGAGTCTGGGACTAGGCGAGACCCAGTACTTC
d_gene: TRBD2
j_gene: TRBJ2-5
v_gene: TRBV30
abundance: .

CDR3aa: CSVETGSSHEQYF
CDR3nt: TGCAGCGTTGAGACCGGGTCTTCCCACGAGCAGTACTTC
d_gene: .
j_gene: TRBJ2-7
v_gene: TRBV29-1
abundance: .

CDR3aa: CAWSLAGGRGYEQYF
CDR3nt: TGTGCCTGGAGCCTAGCAGGGGGACGGGGATACGAGCAGTACTTC
d_gene: TRBD1
j_gene: TRBJ2-7
v_gene: TRBV30
abundance: .

CDR3aa: CSVAQNSYNEQFF
CDR3nt: TGCAGCGTTGCACAGAACTCCTACAATGAGCAGTTCTTC
d_gene: .
j_gene: TRBJ2-1
v_gene: TRBV29-1
abundance: few

CDR3aa: CASSYSAYEQYF
CDR3nt: TGTGCCAGCAGTTACAGTGCCTACGAGCAGTACTTC
d_gene: .
j_gene: TRBJ2-7
v_gene: TRBV6-6
abundance: .